The 14 T cell receptor beta chains presented below share a single source sample, sequenced in a study of blood T cell repertoires in COVID-19. Profiling relied on immunoSEQ multiplex PCR, and the TCRdb table lists in-frame clones only, not all of them. Of a few hundred thousand clones listed, around 80% are singletons. Sequenced: peripheral blood. The receptors stem from a woman between 40 and 50 years old who had recovered from COVID-19.

A single count supports this clone. This chain links TRBV10-3 with TRBJ2-7; the match to TRBD2 covers 12 bases. Losses at the gene ends were 2 bases for V and 2 bases for J; bases not matched to a gene: 4. The CDR3 is 16 amino acids. CDR1 and CDR2 from the germline V gene are ENHRY and SYGVKD. The CDR3 reads CAISEGLAGNTYEQYF. CDR3 nucleotides: TGTGCCATCAGTGAGGGACTAGCGGGGAATACCTACGAGCAGTACTTC.

The chain couples TRBV9 to TRBJ2-1; TRBD1 might be the D (5 bases). Germline CDR1 reads SGDLS; CDR2 reads YYNGEE. V was pared by 0 bases and J by 7 bases, with 8 bases between. The CDR3 spans 13 residues. CDR3 protein: CASSVARGNEQFF. The CDR3 DNA sequence: TGTGCCAGCAGCGTAGCTAGGGGAAATGAGCAGTTCTTC.

The chain employs TRBV7-8 and TRBJ2-1, with TRBD2 identical over 8 bases. Trimming took 2 bases from V and 5 from J; bases not matched to a gene: 11. This CDR3 is 17 amino acids long. Germline V gene data show CDR1 as SGHVS and CDR2 as FQNEAQ. Written as DNA, the CDR3 is TGTGCCAGCAGCTTAACTATCGGGCGGGGGGTAAACAATGAGCAGTTCTTC. Translated: CASSLTIGRGVNNEQFF. Together with reference TRBV7-8 and TRBJ2-1, the CDR3 gives the full variable domain: GAGVSQSPRYKVAKRGQDVALRCDPISGHVSLFWYQQALGQGPEFLTYFQNEAQLDKSGLPSDRFFAERPEGSVSTLKIQRTQQEDSAVYLCASSLTIGRGVNNEQFFGPGTRLTVL.

In DNA, the CDR3 is TGTGCCAGTAGCTGGGGACAGGGCGGTCAGCCCCAGCATTTT. This encodes CASSWGQGGQPQHF. The V and J genes are TRBV19 and TRBJ1-5; TRBD1 aligns across 9 bases. Per the germline V gene, CDR1 is LNHDA and CDR2 is SQIVND (reference sequence). Unmatched junction bases numbered 6, after V lost 6 bases and J lost 6 bases. The CDR3 sequence is 14 residues long. The variable domain in full, with the rest retrieved from reference TRBV19 and TRBJ1-5, is DGGITQSPKYLFRKEGQNVTLSCEQNLNHDAMYWYRQDPGQGLRLIYYSQIVNDFQKGDIAEGYSVSREKKESFPLTVTSAQKNPTAFYLCASSWGQGGQPQHFGDGTRLSIL.

The chain carries TRBV18 and TRBJ2-7; 8 nucleotides agree with TRBD1. The CDR3 covers 15 residues. Losses at the gene ends were 5 bases for V and 6 bases for J; bases not matched to a gene: 12. CDR1 and CDR2 (germline): KGHSH, LQKENI. DNA of the CDR3: TGTGCCAGCTCATTCACCATTCAGGGGGCGGTCGAGCAGTACTTC. As protein: CASSFTIQGAVEQYF.

The chain uses TRBV6-5 and TRBJ2-2; D gene uncertain. The CDR3 has 14 residues. CDR1 is MNHEY, CDR2 SVGAGI, per germline. Trimming took 0 bases from V and 5 from J, leaving 7 bases between them. The CDR3 sequence is CASSYSYVTGELFF. The CDR3 DNA reads as TGTGCCAGCAGTTACTCGTATGTGACCGGGGAGCTGTTTTTT.

This clone has more than one count but fewer than ten. V gene TRBV7-2 combines with J gene TRBJ1-3; 8 nucleotides align to TRBD1. CDR3 size: 14 residues. Germline loops: CDR1 SGHTA, CDR2 FQGNSA. Losses at the gene ends were 5 bases for V and 8 bases for J; bases not matched to a gene: 8. CDR3 sequence (DNA): TGTGCCAGCAGCCCCGGACAGGGAGTCGACACCATATATTTT. Its translation: CASSPGQGVDTIYF.

The chain has TRBV6-2 or TRBV6-3 and TRBJ2-7; 8 nucleotides match TRBD2. The CDR3 sequence is 14 residues long. After removal of 5 bases from V and 4 bases from J, the junction contained 7 bases not matched to a gene. The germline gives CDR1 MNHEY, CDR2 SVGEGT. This chain's CDR3 is CASSGSGGPYEQYF. DNA for the CDR3: TGTGCCAGCAGTGGAAGCGGGGGTCCATACGAGCAGTACTTC.

This chain joins TRBV24-1 and TRBJ1-5; the match to TRBD1 covers 7 bases. The CDR3 covers 14 residues. CDR1 and CDR2 (germline): KGHDR, SFDVKD. Unmatched junction bases numbered 9, after V lost 5 bases and J lost 9 bases. The CDR3 spells CATSGEQGNTPQHF. DNA of the CDR3: TGTGCCACCAGTGGAGAACAGGGGAATACGCCCCAGCATTTT.

The chain links TRBV4-1 to TRBJ2-5, with D perhaps matching TRBD2 (7 bases). Germline values: CDR1 MGHRA, CDR2 YSYEKL. The ends were cut back, 4 bases at V and 2 bases at J, with 20 bases in the middle. This CDR3 comprises 17 residues. In nucleotides, the CDR3 is TGCGCCAGCAGCCGGGGGGCTGGCGGGAGCCCACAAGAGACCCAGTACTTC. It codes for CASSRGAGGSPQETQYF.

The chain links TRBV5-8 to TRBJ1-1, with TRBD1 matching over 10 bases. There are 16 residues in the CDR3. Trimming at V came to 5 bases and at J to 2 bases, leaving 9 bases not matched to a gene. Germline CDR1 is SGHTS and CDR2 is YDEGEE. CDR3 sequence: CASRIDRGRLNTEAFF. CDR3 coding DNA: TGTGCCAGCAGGATAGACAGGGGGCGACTCAACACTGAAGCTTTCTTT.

The chain recombines TRBV5-1 with TRBJ1-3; 9 positions match TRBD1. The germline CDR1 and CDR2 sequences are SGHRS and YFSETQ. V lost 0 bases and J lost 0; bases outside the gene matches: 4. This CDR3 is built from 17 residues. The CDR3 loop is CASSLVGTGSSGNTIYF. CDR3 DNA: TGCGCCAGCAGCTTGGTCGGGACAGGGAGCTCTGGAAACACCATATATTTT.

The rearrangement joins TRBV16 to TRBJ2-4; maybe TRBD1 (6 bases). The length of the CDR3 is 15 residues. Trimming stripped 4 bases from V and 7 bases from J, with 17 bases between. The germline V gene encodes CDR1 KGHSY and CDR2 FQNENV. CDR3 DNA sequence: TGTGCCAGCAGCCTTACTCAGGGGCTGGAGAACATTCAGTACTTC. This translates into CASSLTQGLENIQYF.

The CDR3 coding sequence is TGTGCCAGCAGCTTACATCACCAACAGGTGGGGCAGGGGGACCACGAGCAGTACTTC. This codes for CASSLHHQQVGQGDHEQYF. The genes are TRBV5-6 and TRBJ2-7; the match to TRBD1 covers 7 bases. The ends lost 2 bases at V and 5 bases at J; junction bases unmatched: 22. The CDR3 has 19 residues. Germline values: CDR1 SGHDT, CDR2 YYEEEE.